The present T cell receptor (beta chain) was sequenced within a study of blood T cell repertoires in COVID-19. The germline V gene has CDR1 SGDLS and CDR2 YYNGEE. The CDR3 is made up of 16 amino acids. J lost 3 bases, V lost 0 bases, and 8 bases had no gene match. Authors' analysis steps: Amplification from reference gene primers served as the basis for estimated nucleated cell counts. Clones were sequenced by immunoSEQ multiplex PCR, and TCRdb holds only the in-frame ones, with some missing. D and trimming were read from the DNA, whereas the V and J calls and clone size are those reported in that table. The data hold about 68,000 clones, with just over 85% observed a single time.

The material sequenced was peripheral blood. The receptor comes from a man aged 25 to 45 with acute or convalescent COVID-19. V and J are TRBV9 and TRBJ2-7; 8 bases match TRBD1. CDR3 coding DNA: TGTGCCAGCAGCGTAGGTTCCCATGGACAGGGCTACGAGCAGTACTTC. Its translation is CASSVGSHGQGYEQYF.